The 21 T cell receptor beta chains reported below all come from one sample, sequenced in a study of CD8 T cells in ankylosing spondylitis. These receptors have no known antigen. TCRdb fed the 5' RACE reads into MiXCR, producing one record per CDR3 protein. The sample contains about 340,000 distinct CDR3 sequences, roughly 8% of which appear only once. Study-level points and caveats: Apparently characteristic of ankylosing spondylitis blood was a TCR beta motif (roughly eight highly homologous variants).

The sample was blood, either unsorted or a sorted T cell fraction (not recorded which). The receptors were sampled from a male donor with ankylosing spondylitis.

In its sample, this clonotype was seen many times. The chain employs TRBV7-3 and TRBJ2-1, with a weak D call TRBD1 (7 bases). The V and J ends lost 6 bases and 6 bases respectively, with 18 bases between them. The germline V gene encodes CDR1 SGHTA and CDR2 FQGTGA. This CDR3 is built from 15 residues. The CDR3 coding sequence is TGTGCCAGCAGTCCAGTGGCAGGGGGGTCCAATGAGCAGTTCTTC. This gives the protein CASSPVAGGSNEQFF.

This clonotype was counted between two and nine times. The gene calls are TRBV3-1 and TRBJ2-3; possible D gene TRBD1, 5 bases. With 2 bases removed from V and 2 bases from J, the gap between germline ends came to 8 bases. This CDR3 is built from 14 residues. Looked up from germline, CDR1 is LGHDT and CDR2 is YNNKEL (reference sequence). CDR3 DNA sequence: TGTGCCAGCAGCCAACAGGGATACACAGATACGCAGTATTTT. Protein product: CASSQQGYTDTQYF.

The CDR3 DNA follows: TGTGCCAGCTCACCAACAGGGTTTCGTCAAGAGACCCAGTACTTC. This encodes CASSPTGFRQETQYF. This chain joins TRBV18 and TRBJ2-5; maybe TRBD1 (6 bases). V lost 2 bases and J 2 bases, leaving 12 bases between the germline ends. In germline, CDR1 is KGHSH, CDR2 LQKENI. CDR3 size: 15 residues.

The chain has TRBV11-2 and TRBJ2-3, with D possibly TRBD2 on 5 matching bases. Germline V gene lookup returns CDR1 SGHAT and CDR2 FQNNGV. V dropped 6 bases and J dropped 5 bases, with 15 bases sitting between them. CDR3 length equals 14 residues. The DNA of the CDR3 is TGTGCCAGCAGTCTACTCGGAGGATTAGATACGCAGTATTTT. Translated: CASSLLGGLDTQYF.

Many counts were recorded for this clonotype. The rearrangement links TRBV29-1 to TRBJ2-3, with 7 bases identical to TRBD2. Germline V gives CDR1 SQVTM, CDR2 ANQGSEA. The CDR3 runs to 15 residues. V was clipped by 1 base and J by 6 bases; unmatched bases: 10. CDR3 in DNA: TGCAGCGTTGAAGTGGGCGGGAGTGTCCTTGATACGCAGTATTTT. It encodes CSVEVGGSVLDTQYF.

J is TRBJ2-1 and V is TRBV20-1; TRBD2 agrees at 12 bases. The V gene's germline CDR1 is DFQATT and CDR2 SNEGSKA (reference sequence). Unmatched junction bases numbered 9, after V lost 6 bases and J lost 3 bases. The CDR3 has 16 amino acids. CDR3 loop: CSANPPSGRVYNEQFF. The DNA of the CDR3 is TGCAGTGCCAACCCCCCTAGCGGGAGGGTCTACAATGAGCAGTTCTTC.

In its sample, this clonotype was seen many times. V gene TRBV29-1 combines with J gene TRBJ1-6, with D possibly being TRBD1 (5 bases). Looked up from germline, CDR1 is SQVTM and CDR2 is ANQGSEA. The CDR3 spans 14 residues. Trimming removed 8 bases from V and 9 bases from J, with 20 bases in between. DNA of the CDR3: TGCAGCATACGACACGGAGGGGCGAGTTCACCCCTCCACTTT. Translated: CSIRHGGASSPLHF.

CDR3 nucleotide sequence: TGTGCCAGCAGTTTAGCCCTAACTGGCCTCTCCTACAATGAGCAGTTCTTC. It encodes CASSLALTGLSYNEQFF. V usage is TRBV12-3 or TRBV12-4 and J usage is TRBJ2-1; D gene ambiguous. V lost 0 bases and J 0 bases, leaving 12 bases between the germline ends. The CDR3 consists of 17 residues.

The chain links TRBV12-5 to TRBJ2-5; weak D call: TRBD1 (6 bases). V dropped 2 bases and J dropped 1 base, with 14 bases sitting between them. In germline, CDR1 is LGHNT, CDR2 FRNRAP. This CDR3 region has 16 residues. CDR3 nucleotide sequence: TGTGCTAGTGGTTTGATGCCCGGACAGTCCCAAGAGACCCAGTACTTC. This sequence encodes CASGLMPGQSQETQYF. The whole variable domain, filled in from reference TRBV12-5 and TRBJ2-5, reads DARVTQTPRHKVTEMGQEVTMRCQPILGHNTVFWYRQTMMQGLELLAYFRNRAPLDDSGMPKDRFSAEMPDATLATLKIQPSEPRDSAVYFCASGLMPGQSQETQYFGPGTRLLVL.

This clonotype was seen only a few times. The V call is TRBV18, the J call TRBJ2-4; D unclear. Trimming stripped 3 bases from V and 1 base from J, with 10 bases between. In germline, CDR1 is KGHSH, CDR2 LQKENI. The CDR3 length is 15 residues. DNA of the CDR3: TGTGCCAGCTCACCCCTACGGTTCGCCAAAAACATTCAGTACTTC. It yields the protein CASSPLRFAKNIQYF.

This CDR3 is CASSLTGGEGETQYF. CDR3 nucleotides: TGTGCCAGCAGTTTGACGGGAGGGGAGGGAGAGACCCAGTACTTC. The rearrangement links TRBV12-3 or TRBV12-4 to TRBJ2-5; 8 bases map to TRBD2. CDR3 length: 15 amino acids. Losses at the gene ends were 3 bases for V and 4 bases for J; bases not matched to a gene: 7.

This clonotype was counted between two and nine times. Here the CDR3 reads CASGIGGEQYF. CDR3 bases: TGTGCCAGCGGCATCGGGGGGGAGCAGTACTTC. The rearrangement links TRBV28 to TRBJ2-7, with 7 bases identical to TRBD2. The CDR3 extends over 11 amino acids. The V segment lost 8 bases and the J segment 7 bases; nucleotides outside the gene matches: 5. Germline V gene sequence: CDR1 MDHEN, CDR2 SYDVKM.

This clonotype was recorded a few times. The chain joins TRBV5-5 to TRBJ2-6; weak D call: TRBD1 (6 bases). CDR3 size: 17 residues. Germline values: CDR1 SGHKS, CDR2 YYEKEE (reference sequence). V dropped 2 bases and J dropped 0 bases, with 12 bases sitting between them. CDR3 region: CASSLGGSNSGANVLTF. Here the CDR3 DNA reads TGTGCCAGCAGCTTAGGGGGATCAAACTCTGGGGCCAACGTCCTGACTTTC.

This clonotype was counted between two and nine times. The V gene is TRBV6-5, the J gene TRBJ2-2, with 8 bases identical to TRBD2. The length of the CDR3 is 16 residues. The J segment lost 3 bases and the V segment lost 2 bases, leaving 5 bases of the junction unmatched. The germline V gene has CDR1 MNHEY and CDR2 SVGAGI. CDR3 nucleotide sequence: TGTGCCAGCAGTTACACCGGGCGGGAGGACACCGGGGAGCTGTTTTTT. Its translation: CASSYTGREDTGELFF.

V usage is TRBV6-1 and J usage is TRBJ2-7; 8 bases are shared with TRBD2. This CDR3 is 13 amino acids long. J gave up 2 bases and V 7 bases, and 4 bases lay outside the gene matches. CDR1 and CDR2 (germline): MNHNS, SASEGT. CDR3 DNA sequence: TGTGCCAGCACCGGACTAGCAACCTACGAGCAGTACTTC. Protein: CASTGLATYEQYF.

Only a few counts were recorded for this clonotype. V and J are TRBV5-5 and TRBJ2-5, with TRBD2 matching 9 bases. The CDR3 is made up of 15 amino acids. The V and J ends lost 3 bases and 5 bases, in that order; junction bases with no gene match: 8. CDR1 and CDR2 (germline): SGHKS, YYEKEE (reference sequence). CDR3 coding DNA: TGTGCCAGCAGCTCCCCTTTAGCGGGAGTTGAGACCCAGTACTTC. It translates to CASSSPLAGVETQYF. The whole variable domain, remainder taken from reference TRBV5-5 and TRBJ2-5, is DAGVTQSPTHLIKTRGQQVTLRCSPISGHKSVSWYQQVLGQGPQFIFQYYEKEERGRGNFPDRFSARQFPNYSSELNVNALLLGDSALYLCASSSPLAGVETQYFGPGTRLLVL.

This clonotype was seen ten or more times. This chain links TRBV4-2 with TRBJ1-2; D ambiguous. The CDR3 covers 14 residues. The germline CDR1 and CDR2 sequences are LGHNA and YNFKEQ. Trimming took 2 bases from V and 5 from J, leaving 12 bases between them. CDR3 amino acids: CASSQIGLGYGYTF. CDR3 nucleotides: TGTGCCAGCAGCCAAATCGGCCTTGGGTATGGCTACACCTTC.

This clonotype was recorded a few times. The V and J genes are TRBV7-2 and TRBJ2-7; 11 bases fit TRBD1. Germline V gives CDR1 SGHTA, CDR2 FQGNSA. J gave up 7 bases and V 5 bases, and 7 bases lay outside the gene matches. CDR3 length: 14 amino acids. Here the CDR3 DNA reads TGTGCCAGCAGCCCCGGGACAGGGGGTGGTGAGCAGTACTTC. Translating gives CASSPGTGGGEQYF.

This clonotype was found many times. This chain links TRBV11-2 with TRBJ2-3; a possible D gene is TRBD1 (5 bases). The V and J ends lost 1 base and 2 bases respectively, with 13 bases between them. The CDR3 covers 16 residues. The V gene's germline CDR1 is SGHAT and CDR2 FQNNGV. The CDR3 reads CASSLGAGLITDTQYF. The CDR3 coding sequence is TGTGCCAGCAGCTTAGGAGCAGGGCTTATCACAGATACGCAGTATTTT.

In its sample, this clonotype was seen a few times. The chain has TRBV12-3 or TRBV12-4 and TRBJ2-7; 7 nucleotides line up with TRBD2. This CDR3 is 15 amino acids long. V was pared by 2 bases and J by 2 bases, with 6 bases of the junction left unmatched. CDR3 nucleotide sequence: TGTGCCAGCAGTTTATATGCTAGCGGACCCTACGAGCAGTACTTC. It specifies CASSLYASGPYEQYF.

This clonotype was detected a few times. V and J are TRBV7-2 and TRBJ2-1; TRBD2 aligns across 9 bases. This CDR3 spans 17 amino acids. V shed 1 base, J shed 0 bases, and the junction held 4 bases outside the gene matches. Per germline, CDR1 SGHTA and CDR2 FQGNSA. CDR3: CASSLVGTSRSYNEQFF. DNA of the CDR3: TGTGCCAGCAGCTTAGTGGGGACTAGCCGCTCCTACAATGAGCAGTTCTTC.